The rows below give T cell receptor beta chains drawn from one sample of a study of technical replicates of blood from a few donors. Assay: immunoSEQ multiplex PCR; the TCRdb copy retains only in-frame clones and omits some. The table shows 64,000 or so clones, with almost 98% occurring only once. The sequenced material came from T cells isolated from PBMCs. These TCRs come from a human donor in good health. CDR3s include the opening cysteine and the closing phenylalanine or tryptophan. D genes are given only for firm matches. Only part of the rows carry a size: once, few, many, or a class if the clone is expanded.

j_call | v_call | clone_size | d_call | cdr3_aa | cdr3_nt
TRBJ2-2 | TRBV7-8 | . | . | CASSSIREGELFF | TGTGCCAGCAGCTCTATTCGGGAGGGGGAGCTGTTTTTT
TRBJ1-4 | TRBV6-6 | once | . | CASSYPESEKLFF | TGTGCCAGCAGTTACCCTGAAAGCGAAAAACTGTTTTTT
TRBJ2-1 | TRBV5-6 | . | TRBD1 | CASSSTGAGDEQFF | TGTGCCAGCAGCTCGACAGGGGCCGGGGATGAGCAGTTCTTC
TRBJ1-1 | TRBV28 | . | . | CASSSVLYTEAFF | TGTGCCAGCAGTTCTGTGTTGTACACTGAAGCTTTCTTT
TRBJ2-7 | TRBV30 | . | TRBD2 | CASTTSRGVYEQYF | TGTGCCTCTACTACTTCACGGGGGGTCTACGAGCAGTACTTC
TRBJ2-1 | TRBV5-1 | . | TRBD2 | CASSPRREGGQFF | TGCGCCAGCAGCCCGAGGCGGGAGGGAGGGCAGTTCTTC
TRBJ2-5 | TRBV29-1 | . | TRBD2 | CSVLEREGLETQYF | TGCAGCGTTTTAGAGCGGGAGGGCCTGGAGACCCAGTACTTC
TRBJ2-7 | TRBV5-1 | . | TRBD2 | CASSLGAGGIYEQYF | TGCGCCAGCAGCTTGGGCGCGGGGGGCATCTACGAGCAGTACTTC
TRBJ1-1 | TRBV6-6 | . | . | CASRNTGIMNTEAFF | TGTGCCAGCAGAAACACAGGGATAATGAACACTGAAGCTTTCTTT
TRBJ1-5 | TRBV19 | . | . | CASTYFPAASNQPQHF | TGTGCCAGTACCTACTTCCCAGCGGCGAGCAATCAGCCCCAGCATTTT
TRBJ1-5 | TRBV6-5 | . | TRBD1 | CASGTTGHQPQHF | TGTGCCAGCGGGACGACAGGGCATCAGCCCCAGCATTTT
TRBJ2-7 | TRBV5-8 | . | . | CASTPREDSIYEQYF | TGTGCCAGCACCCCTAGGGAGGACTCGATCTACGAGCAGTACTTC
TRBJ2-7 | TRBV11-3 | . | . | CASSLDEGTYEQYF | TGTGCCAGCAGCTTAGACGAGGGGACTTACGAGCAGTACTTC
TRBJ1-1 | TRBV6-1 | . | . | CASSEKGRGTEAFF | TGTGCCAGCAGTGAAAAGGGCAGGGGCACTGAAGCTTTCTTT
TRBJ2-7 | TRBV5-8 | . | . | CASSLYFNLTSYEQYF | TGTGCCAGCAGCTTGTATTTTAACTTAACCTCCTACGAGCAGTACTTC
TRBJ2-2 | TRBV29-1 | . | TRBD1 | CSVKQGAQDGELFF | TGCAGCGTAAAACAGGGGGCGCAAGACGGGGAGCTGTTTTTT
TRBJ1-5 | TRBV2 | . | . | CASSAGHRNQPQHF | TGTGCCAGCAGTGCGGGACACCGCAATCAGCCCCAGCATTTT
TRBJ2-2 | TRBV9 | few | . | CASSALASGELFF | TGTGCCAGCAGCGCGCTAGCTTCCGGGGAGCTGTTTTTT
TRBJ2-7 | TRBV19 | . | TRBD1 | CASTFQSRDRGQDEQYF | TGTGCCAGTACCTTCCAAAGCCGGGACAGGGGGCAAGACGAGCAGTACTTC